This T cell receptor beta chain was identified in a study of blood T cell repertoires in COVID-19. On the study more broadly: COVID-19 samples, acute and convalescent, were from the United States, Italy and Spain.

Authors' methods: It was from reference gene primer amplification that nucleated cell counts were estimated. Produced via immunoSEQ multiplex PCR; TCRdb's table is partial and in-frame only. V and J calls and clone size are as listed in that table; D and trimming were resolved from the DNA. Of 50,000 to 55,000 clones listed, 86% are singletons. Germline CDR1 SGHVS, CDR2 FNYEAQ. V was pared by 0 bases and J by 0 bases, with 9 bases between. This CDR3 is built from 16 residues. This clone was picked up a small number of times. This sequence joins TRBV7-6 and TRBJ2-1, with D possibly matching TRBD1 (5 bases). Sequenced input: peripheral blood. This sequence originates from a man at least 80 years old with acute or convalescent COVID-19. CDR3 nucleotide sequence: TGTGCCAGCAGCTTAGCAGCAGGGTCCTCCTACAATGAGCAGTTCTTC. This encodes CASSLAAGSSYNEQFF.